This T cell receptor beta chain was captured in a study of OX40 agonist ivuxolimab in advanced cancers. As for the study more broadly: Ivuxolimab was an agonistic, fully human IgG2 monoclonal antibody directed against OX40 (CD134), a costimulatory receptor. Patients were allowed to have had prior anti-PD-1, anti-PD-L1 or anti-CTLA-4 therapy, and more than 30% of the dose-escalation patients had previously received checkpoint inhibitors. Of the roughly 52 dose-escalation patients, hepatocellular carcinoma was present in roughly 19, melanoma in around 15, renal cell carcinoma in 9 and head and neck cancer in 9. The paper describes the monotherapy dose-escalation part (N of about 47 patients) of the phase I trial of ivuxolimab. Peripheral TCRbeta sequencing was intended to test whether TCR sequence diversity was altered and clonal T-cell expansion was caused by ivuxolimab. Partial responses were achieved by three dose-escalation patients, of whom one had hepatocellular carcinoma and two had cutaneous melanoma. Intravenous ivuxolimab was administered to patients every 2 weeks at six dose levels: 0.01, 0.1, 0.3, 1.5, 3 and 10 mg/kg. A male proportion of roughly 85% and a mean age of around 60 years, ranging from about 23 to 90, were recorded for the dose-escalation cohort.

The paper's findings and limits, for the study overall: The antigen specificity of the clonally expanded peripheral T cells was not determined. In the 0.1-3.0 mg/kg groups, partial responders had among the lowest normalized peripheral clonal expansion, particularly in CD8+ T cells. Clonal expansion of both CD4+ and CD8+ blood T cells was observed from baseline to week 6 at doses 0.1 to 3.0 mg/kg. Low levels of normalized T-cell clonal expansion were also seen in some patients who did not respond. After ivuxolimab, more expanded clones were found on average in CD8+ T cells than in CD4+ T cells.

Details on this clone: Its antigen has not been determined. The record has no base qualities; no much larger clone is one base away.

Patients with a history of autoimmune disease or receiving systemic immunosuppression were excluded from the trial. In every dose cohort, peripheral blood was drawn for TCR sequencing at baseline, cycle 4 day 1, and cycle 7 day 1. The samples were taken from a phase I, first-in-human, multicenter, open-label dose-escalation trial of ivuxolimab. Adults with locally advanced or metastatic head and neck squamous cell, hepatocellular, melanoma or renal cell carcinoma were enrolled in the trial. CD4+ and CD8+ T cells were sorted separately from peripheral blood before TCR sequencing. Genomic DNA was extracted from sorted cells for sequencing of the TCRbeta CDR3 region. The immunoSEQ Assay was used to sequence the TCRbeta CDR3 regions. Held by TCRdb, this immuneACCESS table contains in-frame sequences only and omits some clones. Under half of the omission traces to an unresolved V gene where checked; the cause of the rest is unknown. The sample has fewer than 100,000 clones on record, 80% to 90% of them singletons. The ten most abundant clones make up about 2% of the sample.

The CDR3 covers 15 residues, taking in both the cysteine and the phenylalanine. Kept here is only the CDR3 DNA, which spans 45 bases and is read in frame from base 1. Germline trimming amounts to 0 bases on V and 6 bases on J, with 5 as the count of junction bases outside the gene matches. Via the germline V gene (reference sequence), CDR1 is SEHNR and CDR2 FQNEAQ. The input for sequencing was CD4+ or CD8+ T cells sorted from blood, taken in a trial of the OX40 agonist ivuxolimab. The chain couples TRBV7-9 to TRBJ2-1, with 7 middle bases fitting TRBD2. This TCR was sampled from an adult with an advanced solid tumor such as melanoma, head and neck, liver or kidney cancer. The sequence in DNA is TGTGCCAGCAGCTTAGCGGGGGGGAAGTTCAATGAGCAGTTCTTC. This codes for CASSLAGGKFNEQFF.